The rows below give T cell receptor beta chains drawn from one sample of a study of siplizumab effects on memory and regulatory T cells. Assay used: immunoSEQ multiplex PCR; TCRdb lists only in-frame clones, some missing. The repertoire holds about 50,000 clones, with just over 95% as singletons. Sequencing used naive CD8+ T cells sorted from blood. The receptors originated from a human donor in good health. Both conserved end residues are part of each CDR3. A D gene is named only where the DNA matches it firmly. Expanded clones get a size class; other rows say once, few or many, or leave the size out.

D,size,V,J,DNA,CDR3
TRBD1,-,TRBV7-9,TRBJ2-7,TGTGCCAGCAGCTTCGACAGGGGGCACGAGCAGTACTTC,CASSFDRGHEQYF
TRBD2,-,TRBV7-2,TRBJ2-3,TGTGCCAGCAGCTTAGATTTAGGGGCGGGGGCAGATACGCAGTATTTT,CASSLDLGAGADTQYF
TRBD1,once,TRBV2,TRBJ2-7,TGTGCCAGCAGTGGACCTTCCCCCGGACAGGGGAGTTTCTACGAGCAGTACTTC,CASSGPSPGQGSFYEQYF
-,-,TRBV7-9,TRBJ2-7,TGTGCCAGCAGCTCGTCGTCGAACCGCGCCTACGAGCAGTACTTC,CASSSSSNRAYEQYF
-,-,TRBV6-1,TRBJ1-3,TGTGCCAGCAGTGTGACGGGATCTGGAAACACCATATATTTT,CASSVTGSGNTIYF
-,-,TRBV7-9,TRBJ1-2,TGTGCCAGCAGCCTAGAGGGGGGTTCTAACTATGGCTACACCTTC,CASSLEGGSNYGYTF
-,-,TRBV7-9,TRBJ2-1,TGTGCCAGCAGCTCCCGGGCCATCTCCTACAATGAGCAGTTCTTC,CASSSRAISYNEQFF
TRBD2,-,TRBV9,TRBJ2-1,TGTGCCAGCAGCGTAAAGGTGACAGCCGGGACTAGCGGGTTCTATGAGCAGTTCTTC,CASSVKVTAGTSGFYEQFF
TRBD1,-,TRBV4-3,TRBJ2-3,TGCGCCAGCAGCCAAGACGACAGGGCGGGAGATACGCAGTATTTT,CASSQDDRAGDTQYF
TRBD2,-,TRBV2,TRBJ2-2,TGTGCCAGCACCGAGGGACTAGCGATAGCTACCGGGGAGCTGTTTTTT,CASTEGLAIATGELFF
TRBD1,-,TRBV19,TRBJ2-7,TGTGCCAGTAGTATGGGACAGGGTTTGCCTTACGAGCAGTACTTC,CASSMGQGLPYEQYF
TRBD1,-,TRBV2,TRBJ1-2,TGTGCCAGCAGGGAGACAGGGGGCGACTATGGCTACACCTTC,CASRETGGDYGYTF
-,-,TRBV9,TRBJ1-6,TGTGCCAGCAGTTCTTACAATTCACCCCTCCACTTT,CASSSYNSPLHF
-,-,TRBV7-2,TRBJ1-1,TGTGCCAGCAGCTTAGTATCTGGCAAGGCACTTGAAGCTTTCTTT,CASSLVSGKALEAFF
TRBD1,-,TRBV27,TRBJ2-1,TGTGCCAGCACCGACAGGGGGAATGAGCAGTTCTTC,CASTDRGNEQFF